Each of the 8 T cell receptor beta chains below was sequenced from the same sample in a study of naive and memory T cell subsets. The beta constant-region primer was an equimolar mix of two oligonucleotides covering TRBC1 and TRBC2. MiXCR, applied by TCRdb to the UMI-ligation and nested PCR reads, yields one record per CDR3 protein. This table holds about 85,000 distinct CDR3 sequences, around 13% found once. What was sequenced was central memory CD4+ T cells from blood. These receptors came from a human donor in good health.

This clonotype was picked up many times. This rearrangement joins TRBV5-1 to TRBJ2-1; 9 nucleotides match TRBD1. CDR1 and CDR2 (germline): SGHRS, YFSETQ. The CDR3 loop spans 15 amino acids. V was clipped by 4 bases and J by 7 bases; unmatched bases: 9. The CDR3 region has the DNA TGCGCCAGCAGCACCTCCGGGACAGGGCTGAATGAGCAGTTCTTC. This gives the protein CASSTSGTGLNEQFF.

Many counts were recorded for this clonotype. The genes are TRBV6-4 and TRBJ2-4; 7 nucleotides match TRBD1. This CDR3 comprises 15 residues. V lost 8 bases and J lost 0; bases outside the gene matches: 7. The germline CDR1 and CDR2 sequences are MRHNA and SNTAGT. In DNA form, the CDR3 reads TGTGCCAGCGGGGACAGACGTCTAGCCAAAAACATTCAGTACTTC. Translated: CASGDRRLAKNIQYF.

V usage is TRBV7-9 and J usage is TRBJ2-5; TRBD1 aligns across 7 bases. J was trimmed by 5 bases and V by 1 base; bases with no gene match: 7. Germline CDR1 is SEHNR and CDR2 is FQNEAQ (reference sequence). The CDR3 has 15 amino acids. This CDR3 reads CASSLGGGAWETQYF. DNA for the CDR3: TGTGCCAGCAGCTTAGGAGGGGGCGCTTGGGAGACCCAGTACTTC.

The sample holds many counts of this clonotype. The chain has TRBV7-9 and TRBJ2-1, with D hard to call. Germline V gene lookup returns CDR1 SEHNR and CDR2 FQNEAQ (reference sequence). Trimming stripped 8 bases from V and 6 bases from J, with 8 bases between. This CDR3 contains 11 residues. CDR3 sequence: CASALRNEQFF. The DNA for the CDR3 is TGTGCCAGCGCCCTTCGCAATGAGCAGTTCTTC.

V and J are TRBV24-1 and TRBJ2-1, with 9 nucleotides matching TRBD1. The V gene's germline CDR1 is KGHDR and CDR2 SFDVKD. This CDR3 has 12 residues. V was clipped by 4 bases and J by 14 bases; unmatched bases: 5. The CDR3 DNA reads TGTGCCACCAGTGACCCTAGGACAGGGGAGTTCTTC. Its translation: CATSDPRTGEFF.

In its sample, this clonotype was seen a few times. This chain uses TRBV14 with TRBJ1-1, with 10 bases matching TRBD1. The CDR3 is made up of 14 amino acids. Trimming removed 6 bases from V and 5 bases from J; junction bases left unmatched: 6. Germline V gene data show CDR1 as SGHDN and CDR2 as FVKESK. The CDR3 DNA follows: TGTGCCAGCAGTCGACAGGGGGCGCGTACTGAAGCTTTCTTT. This codes for CASSRQGARTEAFF. Full variable domain (outside the CDR3, taken from reference TRBV14 and TRBJ1-1): EAGVTQFPSHSVIEKGQTVTLRCDPISGHDNLYWYRRVMGKEIKFLLHFVKESKQDESGMPNNRFLAERTGGTYSTLKVQPAELEDSGVYFCASSRQGARTEAFFGQGTRLTVV.

This rearrangement joins TRBV13 to TRBJ1-4; D gene unclear. V lost 5 bases and J lost 2, with 9 bases in between. CDR3 length: 14 amino acids. Germline V gene sequence: CDR1 PRHDT, CDR2 FYEKMQ (reference sequence). The CDR3 loop is CASSLQQTNEKLFF. CDR3 nucleotide sequence: TGTGCCAGCAGCCTCCAGCAGACTAATGAAAAACTGTTTTTT.

The table lists this clonotype with a few counts. V is TRBV2 and J is TRBJ2-1; weak D call: TRBD2 (8 bases). CDR3 length: 14 amino acids. CDR1 SNHLY and CDR2 FYNNEI come from the germline V gene. V lost 5 bases and J 7 bases, leaving 15 bases between the germline ends. CDR3 protein: CASSWLAGQNEQFF. The CDR3 bases are TGTGCCAGCAGTTGGTTAGCGGGACAGAATGAGCAGTTCTTC.